This is a list of T cell receptor beta chains from one sample in a study of T cell responses to AZD1222 COVID-19 vaccine. Sequencing was performed with immunoSEQ multiplex PCR; in TCRdb, only in-frame clones are kept and a portion is missing. This sample carries about 180,000 clones, over 80% of them seen once, and the ten largest clones take about 4.1%. The sample here was peripheral blood, taken 28 days after the second dose of the MenACWY control vaccine. The receptor set was obtained from an adult who received the MenACWY meningococcal vaccine as a control. The CDR3 runs from the conserved cysteine through the conserved F or W. The D gene is left open where the match is weak. Not every row has a clone size; where given, it reads once, few, many or a size class.

j_gene: TRBJ2-7; d_gene: .; abundance: once; v_gene: TRBV5-6; CDR3aa: CASSSTRREQYF; CDR3nt: TGTGCCAGCAGCTCGACTAGACGCGAGCAGTACTTC
j_gene: TRBJ2-7; d_gene: TRBD2; abundance: .; v_gene: TRBV28; CDR3aa: CASSPITFSGSVTGEQYF; CDR3nt: TGTGCCAGCAGTCCGATTACCTTTAGCGGGAGTGTAACCGGCGAGCAGTACTTC
j_gene: TRBJ1-3; d_gene: TRBD1; abundance: .; v_gene: TRBV7-2; CDR3aa: CASSLTGVLSGNTIYF; CDR3nt: TGTGCCAGCAGCTTAACAGGGGTACTCTCTGGAAACACCATATATTTT
j_gene: TRBJ2-7; d_gene: TRBD1; abundance: .; v_gene: TRBV11-1; CDR3aa: CASSVFGTDSYEQYF; CDR3nt: TGTGCCAGCAGCGTCTTCGGGACAGACTCCTACGAGCAGTACTTC
j_gene: TRBJ2-6; d_gene: .; abundance: .; v_gene: TRBV27; CDR3aa: CASSLGNSNVLTF; CDR3nt: TGTGCCAGCAGTTTGGGGAATTCCAACGTCCTGACTTTC
j_gene: TRBJ1-1; d_gene: .; abundance: .; v_gene: TRBV18; CDR3aa: CASSTSENTEAFF; CDR3nt: TGTGCCAGCTCAACGAGTGAAAACACTGAAGCTTTCTTT
j_gene: TRBJ2-2; d_gene: .; abundance: .; v_gene: TRBV11-3; CDR3aa: CASSLDYRTGELFF; CDR3nt: TGTGCCAGCAGCTTAGATTACCGCACCGGGGAGCTGTTTTTT
j_gene: TRBJ1-5; d_gene: .; abundance: .; v_gene: TRBV19; CDR3aa: CASSIKTVNQPQHF; CDR3nt: TGTGCCAGTAGTATAAAGACCGTCAATCAGCCCCAGCATTTT
j_gene: TRBJ1-5; d_gene: .; abundance: .; v_gene: TRBV20-1; CDR3aa: CSASRVDRKGNQPQHF; CDR3nt: TGCAGTGCTAGTAGGGTCGACAGAAAGGGCAATCAGCCCCAGCATTTT
j_gene: TRBJ1-3; d_gene: .; abundance: .; v_gene: TRBV7-2; CDR3aa: CASSLISSLGRHTIYF; CDR3nt: TGTGCCAGCAGCTTAATATCCTCACTCGGGAGGCACACCATATATTTT
j_gene: TRBJ2-1; d_gene: .; abundance: once; v_gene: TRBV18; CDR3aa: CASSPRLQSSYNEQFF; CDR3nt: TGTGCCAGCTCACCTAGACTACAGAGCTCCTACAATGAGCAGTTCTTC
j_gene: TRBJ1-5; d_gene: .; abundance: .; v_gene: TRBV29-1; CDR3aa: CSVKDSSSGNQPQHF; CDR3nt: TGCAGCGTTAAAGACTCATCCAGCGGCAATCAGCCCCAGCATTTT
j_gene: TRBJ2-5; d_gene: TRBD1; abundance: .; v_gene: TRBV14; CDR3aa: CASSQGTGKQETQYF; CDR3nt: TGTGCCAGCAGCCAGGGGACAGGGAAACAAGAGACCCAGTACTTC
j_gene: TRBJ1-5; d_gene: .; abundance: .; v_gene: TRBV28; CDR3aa: CASSSQPTYQERSGNQPQHF; CDR3nt: TGTGCCAGCAGTTCTCAACCCACCTACCAAGAAAGGAGCGGCAATCAGCCCCAGCATTTT
j_gene: TRBJ1-2; d_gene: .; abundance: .; v_gene: TRBV15; CDR3aa: CATSRGGSGPEANYGYTF; CDR3nt: TGTGCCACCAGCAGGGGGGGGTCGGGGCCCGAAGCTAACTATGGCTACACCTTC
j_gene: TRBJ1-2; d_gene: TRBD1; abundance: .; v_gene: TRBV7-2; CDR3aa: CASSPTGTGPYGYTF; CDR3nt: TGTGCCAGCAGCCCCACCGGGACAGGACCTTATGGCTACACCTTC
j_gene: TRBJ2-3; d_gene: TRBD2; abundance: .; v_gene: TRBV18; CDR3aa: CASSPGLAGEDTQYF; CDR3nt: TGTGCCAGCTCCCCAGGGCTAGCGGGAGAAGATACGCAGTATTTT
j_gene: TRBJ2-7; d_gene: TRBD1; abundance: .; v_gene: TRBV7-9; CDR3aa: CASSSLRGDRKGYEQYF; CDR3nt: TGTGCCAGCAGCTCTCTCAGGGGGGACAGGAAGGGCTACGAGCAGTACTTC
j_gene: TRBJ2-1; d_gene: .; abundance: few; v_gene: TRBV30; CDR3aa: CAWSVYQGSYNEQFF; CDR3nt: TGTGCCTGGAGTGTCTACCAGGGTTCCTACAATGAGCAGTTCTTC
j_gene: TRBJ1-5; d_gene: TRBD1; abundance: .; v_gene: TRBV2; CDR3aa: CASRADRWFQPQHF; CDR3nt: TGTGCCAGCAGGGCGGACAGGTGGTTTCAGCCCCAGCATTTT
j_gene: TRBJ1-2; d_gene: .; abundance: .; v_gene: TRBV28; CDR3aa: CASIAAGESGGYTF; CDR3nt: TGTGCCAGCATCGCGGCCGGGGAATCAGGTGGCTACACCTTC
j_gene: TRBJ2-1; d_gene: TRBD2; abundance: .; v_gene: TRBV15; CDR3aa: CATSRDLPGGNYNEQFF; CDR3nt: TGTGCCACCAGCAGAGATTTACCGGGAGGGAACTACAATGAGCAGTTCTTC
j_gene: TRBJ2-7; d_gene: .; abundance: .; v_gene: TRBV27; CDR3aa: CASSKTGLSSYEQYF; CDR3nt: TGTGCCAGCAGTAAAACAGGGCTCAGCTCCTACGAGCAGTACTTC
j_gene: TRBJ2-1; d_gene: TRBD1; abundance: few; v_gene: TRBV2; CDR3aa: CASSEDREKEQFF; CDR3nt: TGTGCCAGCAGCGAAGACAGGGAGAAAGAGCAGTTCTTC
j_gene: TRBJ1-2; d_gene: .; abundance: once; v_gene: TRBV9; CDR3aa: CASSGRGGAQGYTF; CDR3nt: TGTGCCAGCAGCGGCCGGGGTGGGGCCCAGGGCTACACCTTC
j_gene: TRBJ1-6; d_gene: TRBD1; abundance: .; v_gene: TRBV28; CDR3aa: CASRSGQGGSPLHF; CDR3nt: TGTGCCAGCAGATCAGGACAGGGAGGTTCACCCCTCCACTTT
j_gene: TRBJ2-7; d_gene: TRBD1; abundance: .; v_gene: TRBV3-1/TRBV3-2; CDR3aa: CASSLPGQGPLQYF; CDR3nt: TGTGCCAGCAGTCTTCCGGGACAGGGCCCTCTTCAGTACTTC
j_gene: TRBJ2-7; d_gene: TRBD2; abundance: .; v_gene: TRBV7-9; CDR3aa: CASSSTRGRVSYEQYF; CDR3nt: TGTGCCAGCAGCTCAACCCGAGGGAGGGTCTCCTACGAGCAGTACTTC
j_gene: TRBJ2-7; d_gene: .; abundance: .; v_gene: TRBV18; CDR3aa: CASSVSPGTEQYF; CDR3nt: TGTGCCAGCTCGGTTTCCCCAGGGACCGAGCAGTACTTC